Sequencing of this T cell receptor (beta chain) was carried out in a study of tumor-infiltrating lymphocytes in primary liver carcinoma. Study details: The neoplasms were of stage T1-T3 N0M0, with dimensions of about 4.2 to 11 cm across. Regardless of tissue type, samples showed similar yields of roughly 3.5 to 7.5 million productive TCRbeta reads.

With respect to this clonotype: The target antigen is unknown. A much bigger clone sits one base away, suggesting this may be a read error.

Co-extracting RNA and DNA was done with roughly 17-32 mg of unsorted bulk tissue as input. Germline V gene lookup returns CDR1 GTSNPN and CDR2 SVGIG (reference sequence). The trim removed 6 bases at V and 5 bases at J, leaving 20 bases unmatched. The CDR3 runs to 17 residues. With a constant-region primer, TCR beta cDNA was made from approximately 500 ng of total RNA. For TCR beta, libraries were produced by three nested multiplex PCR rounds using slightly modified ARM-PCR. TRBV1-TRBV30 forward primers paired with a C-beta reverse primer drove the first two PCR rounds, approximately 11 cycles each. TCRdb redid the calling of the multiplex PCR reads with MiXCR, one entry per CDR3 protein. The table shows about 120,000 distinct CDR3 sequences, with roughly 75% occurring only once. Study-level findings and limits: Tumor top-250-clone fraction significantly exceeded that of blood (p = 0.039).

This sequence originates from a woman aged 60-75 years with primary liver carcinoma and hepatitis B virus infection. Specimen: tumor-adjacent normal liver tissue. The chain is built from TRBV30 and TRBJ1-1; 8 bases agree with TRBD1. The CDR3 DNA is TGTGCCTGCGAATCACCACTAAGGACAGGGCGACTTACTGAAGCTTTCTTT. It codes for CACESPLRTGRLTEAFF. Together with reference TRBV30 and TRBJ1-1, the CDR3 gives the full variable domain: SQTIHQWPATLVQPVGSPLSLECTVEGTSNPNLYWYRQAAGRGLQLLFYSVGIGQISSEVPQNLSASRPQDRQFILSSKKLLLSDSGFYLCACESPLRTGRLTEAFFGQGTRLTVV.